Shown below are 32 T cell receptor beta chains from a single sample sequenced in a study of OX40 agonist ivuxolimab in advanced cancers. Assay: immunoSEQ multiplex PCR; the TCRdb copy retains only in-frame clones and omits some. The profile shows 15,000 to 20,000 clones, 86% of them singletons. Specimen: CD4+ or CD8+ T cells sorted from blood, collected in a trial of the OX40 agonist ivuxolimab. These receptors all stem from an adult with an advanced solid tumor such as melanoma, head and neck, liver or kidney cancer.

This clone has a handful of counts. The chain carries TRBV7-2 and TRBJ2-3, with D uncertain. Germline lookup yields CDR1 SGHTA and CDR2 FQGNSA. Trimming took 6 bases from V and 10 from J, leaving 17 bases between them. CDR3 length equals 13 residues. The CDR3 region is CASRSGLSRSQYF. CDR3 coding DNA: TGTGCCAGCAGGTCTGGGTTGTCAAGATCGCAGTATTTT.

The V gene is TRBV6-5, the J gene TRBJ2-7; 8 nucleotides agree with TRBD1. Germline lookup yields CDR1 MNHEY and CDR2 SVGAGI. The CDR3 extends over 15 amino acids. Unmatched junction bases numbered 12, after V lost 6 bases and J lost 5 bases. DNA of the CDR3: TGTGCCAGCAGCTACAAAGTGGACAGGGAGAACGAGCAGTACTTC. Its translation is CASSYKVDRENEQYF.

This chain uses TRBV28 with TRBJ1-1; D is unresolved. The V gene lost 5 bases and the J gene lost 1 base, with 17 bases spanning the gap. The V gene's germline CDR1 is MDHEN and CDR2 SYDVKM. The CDR3 runs to 16 residues. In nucleotides, the CDR3 is TGTGCCAGCAGTGTCGGAATCTGGCAGCAGAACACTGAAGCTTTCTTT. It yields the protein CASSVGIWQQNTEAFF.

This clone is a singleton in its sample. V gene TRBV25-1 combines with J gene TRBJ1-1, with D possibly matching TRBD1 (5 bases). This CDR3 spans 14 amino acids. CDR1 MGHDK and CDR2 SYGVNS come from the germline V gene. Trimming cost V 4 bases and J 3 bases, with 12 bases left between them. CDR3 loop: CASSGLGLDTEAFF. The CDR3 DNA sequence: TGTGCCAGCAGTGGATTGGGACTGGACACTGAAGCTTTCTTT.

The gene calls are TRBV7-8 and TRBJ2-2; D perhaps matches TRBD2 (7 bases). The V and J ends lost 5 bases and 4 bases respectively, with 14 bases between them. The CDR3 consists of 15 residues. Per germline, CDR1 SGHVS and CDR2 FQNEAQ. CDR3: CASSLGGGPTGELFF. CDR3 sequence (DNA): TGTGCCAGCAGCCTAGGGGGAGGGCCCACCGGGGAGCTGTTTTTT.

The chain links TRBV6-6 to TRBJ1-2; possibly TRBD1 for D (5 bases). CDR1 and CDR2 from the germline V gene are MNHNY and SVGAGI (reference sequence). The CDR3 contains 13 residues. V was pared by 8 bases and J by 0 bases, with 10 bases between. Here the CDR3 DNA reads TGTGCCAGCTTGGACATTACTAACTATGGCTACACCTTC. This codes for CASLDITNYGYTF.

The gene calls are TRBV28 and TRBJ2-1; 8 bases fit TRBD2. Germline V gene data show CDR1 as MDHEN and CDR2 as SYDVKM. The V and J ends lost 4 bases and 2 bases, in that order; junction bases with no gene match: 7. The CDR3 consists of 16 residues. Written as DNA, the CDR3 is TGTGCCAGCAGTTCCCCAAGCGGGAGAACCTACAATGAGCAGTTCTTC. The encoded protein is CASSSPSGRTYNEQFF.

The gene calls are TRBV6-5 and TRBJ1-2; maybe TRBD1 (5 bases). The CDR3 covers 15 residues. The germline V gene has CDR1 MNHEY and CDR2 SVGAGI. Trimming pared 4 bases from V and 7 bases from J, leaving 19 bases between. The CDR3 DNA reads as TGTGCCAGCAGTTCTTCCGGGACCGATGCCCGTGGCTACACCTTC. It codes for CASSSSGTDARGYTF.

The rearrangement links TRBV9 to TRBJ2-5; D may be TRBD2 (6 bases). The CDR3 covers 16 residues. The V gene's germline CDR1 is SGDLS and CDR2 YYNGEE. The ends were cut back, 3 bases at V and 1 base at J, with 16 bases in the middle. The CDR3 here is CASSGLRDWTQETQYF. The CDR3 DNA follows: TGTGCCAGCAGCGGCCTCCGGGACTGGACCCAAGAGACCCAGTACTTC.

This chain joins TRBV7-9 and TRBJ1-1; unclear D gene. Trimming removed 6 bases from V and 2 bases from J, with 10 bases in between. This CDR3 has 13 amino acids. Germline lookup yields CDR1 SEHNR and CDR2 FQNEAQ (reference sequence). This CDR3 reads CASSTDGNTEAFF. The CDR3 coding sequence is TGTGCCAGCAGTACGGACGGAAACACTGAAGCTTTCTTT.

The chain joins TRBV19 to TRBJ1-2; 12 bases map to TRBD1. V lost 6 bases and J lost 8; bases outside the gene matches: 10. The CDR3 is made up of 15 amino acids. CDR1 LNHDA and CDR2 SQIVND come from the germline V gene (reference sequence). The CDR3 DNA sequence: TGTGCCAGTAGGGGAGAGGGACAGGGGGCGCGAGGCTACACCTTC. Protein: CASRGEGQGARGYTF. The full variable domain, in which reference TRBV19 and TRBJ1-2 provide the parts outside the CDR3, is DGGITQSPKYLFRKEGQNVTLSCEQNLNHDAMYWYRQDPGQGLRLIYYSQIVNDFQKGDIAEGYSVSREKKESFPLTVTSAQKNPTAFYLCASRGEGQGARGYTFGSGTRLTVV.

J is TRBJ2-2 and V is TRBV30; unclear D gene. Germline V gives CDR1 GTSNPN, CDR2 SVGIG (reference sequence). The CDR3 runs 11 residues. Trimming pared 0 bases from V and 7 bases from J, leaving 3 bases between. CDR3 nucleotides: TGTGCCTGGAGTGTAGGCGGGGAGCTGTTTTTT. This gives the protein CAWSVGGELFF.

The rearrangement links TRBV27 to TRBJ2-7; tentatively, D is TRBD2 (6 bases). Germline lookup yields CDR1 MNHEY and CDR2 SMNVEV (reference sequence). CDR3 length: 15 amino acids. Trimming left V 3 bases short and J 6 bases short, with 18 bases between. Here the CDR3 reads CASSFQGLPGFEQYF. In DNA form, the CDR3 reads TGTGCCAGCAGTTTCCAGGGACTCCCAGGGTTCGAGCAGTACTTC.

The chain uses TRBV7-9 and TRBJ1-1; 7 bases map to TRBD1. CDR1 and CDR2 from the germline V gene are SEHNR and FQNEAQ (reference sequence). CDR3 length: 16 amino acids. With 1 base clipped from V and 1 base from J, the junction kept 6 bases outside the gene matches. CDR3 coding DNA: TGTGCCAGCAGCTTAGGCAGGGGGATGCAGAACACTGAAGCTTTCTTT. Its translation is CASSLGRGMQNTEAFF.

The J gene is TRBJ2-7, the V gene TRBV7-9; TRBD2 might be the D (5 bases). Germline CDR1 and CDR2: SEHNR and FQNEAQ (reference sequence). Trimming cost V 1 base and J 7 bases, with 5 bases left between them. The CDR3 has 11 residues. Here the CDR3 reads CASSLEREQYF. In DNA, the CDR3 is TGTGCCAGCAGCTTAGAGCGGGAGCAGTACTTC. The entire variable domain, with the rest obtained from reference TRBV7-9 and TRBJ2-7, is as follows: DTGVSQNPRHKITKRGQNVTFRCDPISEHNRLYWYRQTLGQGPEFLTYFQNEAQLEKSRLLSDRFSAERPKGSFSTLEIQRTEQGDSAMYLCASSLEREQYFGPGTRLTVT.

The rearrangement links TRBV6-5 to TRBJ1-2; D uncertain. The V gene's germline CDR1 is MNHEY and CDR2 SVGAGI. The CDR3 covers 12 residues. Trimming removed 6 bases at V and 6 bases at J, with 11 bases between. CDR3 DNA: TGTGCCAGCAGCCAAAACCGGGATGGCTACACCTTC. This codes for CASSQNRDGYTF.

The rearrangement uses TRBV30 and TRBJ2-1; D might be TRBD2 (5 bases). This CDR3 has 12 amino acids. Germline V gene lookup returns CDR1 GTSNPN and CDR2 SVGIG (reference sequence). V lost 5 bases and J lost 12, with 17 bases in between. The chain's CDR3 is CAWAASSLAQFF. Written as DNA, the CDR3 is TGTGCCTGGGCCGCCTCTAGCTTGGCGCAGTTCTTC.

J is TRBJ2-1 and V is TRBV19; perhaps TRBD2 as D (6 bases). CDR3 length: 16 residues. Germline V gene sequence: CDR1 LNHDA, CDR2 SQIVND (reference sequence). V lost 5 bases to trimming and J lost 0 bases, with 14 bases between them. Written as DNA, the CDR3 is TGTGCCAGTAGTCCTTGGGGGGACCCCTCCTACAATGAGCAGTTCTTC. This gives the protein CASSPWGDPSYNEQFF.

A few counts support this clone. The rearrangement links TRBV19 to TRBJ2-1, with 8 bases aligning to TRBD2. The V and J ends lost 8 bases and 4 bases, in that order; junction bases with no gene match: 4. The CDR3 runs 13 residues. Germline-derived CDR1 and CDR2 are LNHDA and SQIVND (reference sequence). The CDR3 loop reads CASGASGYNEQFF. Here the CDR3 DNA reads TGTGCCAGTGGGGCTAGCGGGTACAATGAGCAGTTCTTC. The variable domain in full, with the rest retrieved from reference TRBV19 and TRBJ2-1, is DGGITQSPKYLFRKEGQNVTLSCEQNLNHDAMYWYRQDPGQGLRLIYYSQIVNDFQKGDIAEGYSVSREKKESFPLTVTSAQKNPTAFYLCASGASGYNEQFFGPGTRLTVL.

The chain recombines TRBV27 with TRBJ2-7, with 10 nucleotides matching TRBD2. The CDR3 covers 16 residues. V was pared by 6 bases and J by 2 bases, with 10 bases of the junction left unmatched. Germline CDR1 is MNHEY and CDR2 is SMNVEV (reference sequence). CDR3 nucleotides: TGTGCCAGCAGCCCTCGACTAGCGGGTAGTACCTACGAGCAGTACTTC. Residues: CASSPRLAGSTYEQYF.

This sequence joins TRBV19 and TRBJ1-4, with D possibly matching TRBD1 (5 bases). In germline, CDR1 is LNHDA, CDR2 SQIVND (reference sequence). V gave up 4 bases and J gave up 11 bases, with 11 bases separating them. This CDR3 has 12 amino acids. The CDR3 protein is CASSKIRGKLFF. The CDR3 region has the DNA TGTGCCAGTAGTAAAATCCGGGGGAAACTGTTTTTT.

This chain connects TRBV6-5 to TRBJ2-2; D is possibly TRBD2 (6 bases). V lost 7 bases, J lost 2 bases, and 11 bases lay in between. The CDR3 length is 14 residues. In germline, CDR1 is MNHEY, CDR2 SVGAGI. In nucleotides, the CDR3 is TGTGCCAGCAACCCGGGACTCAACACCGGGGAGCTGTTTTTT. Translation gives CASNPGLNTGELFF.

The chain joins TRBV18 to TRBJ1-1, with 7 positions matching TRBD1. Germline loops: CDR1 KGHSH, CDR2 LQKENI. V shed 2 bases, J shed 1 base, and the junction held 4 bases outside the gene matches. The CDR3 is made up of 15 amino acids. Here the CDR3 DNA reads TGTGCCAGCTCACCAAGGACAGGCTCGAACACTGAAGCTTTCTTT. Translation gives CASSPRTGSNTEAFF.

As regards this clone: The sample carries other DNA sequences with the same CDR3. V is TRBV5-6 and J is TRBJ1-5; maybe TRBD1 (5 bases). The length of the CDR3 is 15 residues. CDR1 is SGHDT and CDR2 is YYEEEE in the germline V gene. V lost 0 bases to trimming and J lost 5 bases, with 12 bases between them. CDR3 residues: CASSLGRGEHQPQHF. CDR3 nucleotide sequence: TGTGCCAGCAGCTTGGGTCGGGGGGAGCATCAGCCCCAGCATTTT.

The chain employs TRBV10-3 and TRBJ2-1, with D unclear. Germline V lookup: CDR1 ENHRY, CDR2 SYGVKD. The CDR3 contains 13 residues. The V end lost 10 bases, the J end lost 6 bases, and 16 bases lay between the germline ends. For the CDR3, the DNA is TGTGCCACCGCTCCTGTCGCGACCAATGAGCAGTTCTTC. Translation gives CATAPVATNEQFF.

This clone was found once. This sequence joins TRBV28 and TRBJ1-2, with 9 bases lining up with TRBD1. This CDR3 contains 14 residues. Germline-derived CDR1 and CDR2 are MDHEN and SYDVKM. V dropped 5 bases and J dropped 11; count of bases not matched to a gene: 12. CDR3 in DNA: TGTGCCAGCAGTCCCCGGGACAGGGTGTTGGTATACACCTTC. Translated, it gives CASSPRDRVLVYTF.

This clone was recorded a few times. The rearrangement joins TRBV10-3 to TRBJ1-1; tentative D call: TRBD1 (6 bases). The CDR3 contains 13 residues. Germline V lookup: CDR1 ENHRY, CDR2 SYGVKD. V was pared by 4 bases and J by 1 base, with 7 bases between. DNA of the CDR3: TGTGCCATCAGTGGGACAGCGAACACTGAAGCTTTCTTT. This translates into CAISGTANTEAFF.

This sequence joins TRBV5-4 and TRBJ2-3, with 15 nucleotides matching TRBD2. The CDR3 loop spans 16 amino acids. Germline V gene data show CDR1 as SGHNT and CDR2 as YYREEE (reference sequence). J lost 5 bases, V lost 5 bases, and 6 bases had no gene match. The CDR3 region is CASRRTSGRGGDTQYF. CDR3 DNA sequence: TGTGCCAGCAGAAGGACTAGCGGGAGGGGGGGAGATACGCAGTATTTT.

CDR3 in amino acids: CASSVRASTEAFF. The CDR3 DNA sequence: TGTGCCAGCAGTGTCAGGGCTAGCACTGAAGCTTTCTTT. The chain uses TRBV2 and TRBJ1-1, with D tentatively TRBD1 (5 bases). The CDR3 is 13 residues long. Trimming left V 4 bases short and J 4 bases short, with 10 bases between. Germline-derived CDR1 and CDR2 are SNHLY and FYNNEI.

This clone occurred once. V and J are TRBV4-3 and TRBJ1-5; D unresolved. The CDR3 sequence is 18 residues long. Per the germline V gene, CDR1 is LGHNA and CDR2 is YSLEER. Trimming took off 1 base at V and 2 bases at J, with 18 bases between the two ends. For the CDR3, the DNA is TGCGCCAGCAGCCAAGCGGCCGGAGGAGGCCTTGGCAATCAGCCCCAGCATTTT. It codes for CASSQAAGGGLGNQPQHF.

J is TRBJ1-1 and V is TRBV21-1; the table's D call TRBD1 went unverified against the DNA. TRBV21-1 represents a pseudogene. The CDR3 consists of 15 residues. CDR3 coding DNA: TGTGCCAGCAGACCGGGACAGTACATGAACACTGAAGCTTTCTTT. As protein: CASRPGQYMNTEAFF.

The chain couples TRBV19 to TRBJ1-2; no definite D call. V was trimmed by 3 bases and J by 7 bases, leaving 9 bases between them. CDR1 and CDR2 from the germline V gene are LNHDA and SQIVND (reference sequence). The CDR3 runs to 12 residues. This chain's CDR3 is CASSIGQAGYTF. The CDR3 DNA reads as TGTGCCAGTAGTATTGGTCAGGCTGGCTACACCTTC.